Listed here are 23 T cell receptor beta chains from one sample, sequenced in a study of CD8 T cells in ankylosing spondylitis. MiXCR, run by TCRdb on the 5' RACE reads, gives a single entry per CDR3 protein. The table includes about 110,000 distinct CDR3 sequences, about 24% detected once. Sequencing was carried out using synovial fluid, either unsorted or a sorted T cell fraction (not recorded which). Receptors originate from a male donor with ankylosing spondylitis.

A few counts support this clonotype. The gene calls are TRBV11-3 and TRBJ2-5; the D is unclear. V lost 3 bases and J 3 bases, leaving 8 bases between the germline ends. This CDR3 comprises 13 residues. Looked up from germline, CDR1 is SGHNT and CDR2 is YENEEA. The CDR3 spells CASSLGTKETQYF. The CDR3 DNA reads TGTGCCAGCAGCTTGGGCACGAAAGAGACCCAGTACTTC.

This chain links TRBV12-3 or TRBV12-4 with TRBJ1-2, with D tentatively TRBD1 (6 bases). CDR3 size: 15 residues. The V and J ends lost 4 bases and 0 bases respectively, with 12 bases between them. Here the CDR3 reads CASSWGGRTNYGYTF. CDR3 coding DNA: TGTGCCAGCAGTTGGGGGGGGCGAACTAACTATGGCTACACCTTC.

This clonotype has just a few counts. This may come from a read error, since a much larger clone is one base off. The chain carries TRBV12-3 or TRBV12-4 and TRBJ1-4, with TRBD1 matching 7 bases. Germline trimming cut 6 bases from V and 9 bases from J; bases unmatched to any gene: 4. This CDR3 spans 12 amino acids. The CDR3 coding sequence is TGTGCCAGCAGGAGAGGGGGCAAAAAACTGTTTTTT. This encodes CASRRGGKKLFF.

The J gene is TRBJ2-2, the V gene TRBV11-2, with D hard to call. Germline CDR1 SGHAT, CDR2 FQNNGV. Trimming took 2 bases from V and 0 from J, leaving 13 bases between them. This CDR3 is 17 amino acids long. DNA of the CDR3: TGTGCCAGCAGCTTATTCGCGCGGAGTTCGAACACCGGGGAGCTGTTTTTT. Its protein product is CASSLFARSSNTGELFF.

This clonotype was counted a few times. The J gene is TRBJ2-1, the V gene TRBV4-2; TRBD2 matches at 11 bases. This CDR3 is built from 17 residues. The V gene end was trimmed by 4 bases and the J gene end by 7 bases; junction bases not matched to a gene: 12. The V gene's germline CDR1 is LGHNA and CDR2 YNFKEQ. The CDR3 DNA is TGTGCCAGCAGCCGAAGCGTTCTAGCGGGAGGCGGAAATGAGCAGTTCTTC. This translates into CASSRSVLAGGGNEQFF.

In this sample, this clonotype turned up many times. This sequence joins TRBV29-1 and TRBJ2-2, with no clear D. Germline loops: CDR1 SQVTM, CDR2 ANQGSEA. This CDR3 has 11 residues. V was pared by 6 bases and J by 8 bases, with 10 bases between. The CDR3 reads CSVWWIGELFF. The CDR3 bases are TGCAGCGTGTGGTGGATTGGGGAGCTGTTTTTT.

V gene TRBV23-1 combines with J gene TRBJ1-6, with D uncertain. TRBV23-1 is identified as an open reading frame with a role that is uncertain. The V end lost 4 bases, the J end lost 8 bases, and 24 bases lay between the germline ends. This CDR3 has 18 amino acids. This CDR3 reads CASSPSPERVEEDSPLHF. CDR3 DNA sequence: TGCGCCAGCAGTCCTTCACCCGAAAGGGTAGAGGAAGATTCACCCCTCCACTTT.

The chain recombines TRBV7-9 with TRBJ1-2, with unresolved D. V lost 5 bases, J lost 12 bases, and 16 bases lay in between. The CDR3 is 12 residues long. Germline assignment: CDR1 SEHNR and CDR2 FQNEAQ (reference sequence). CDR3 DNA sequence: TGTGCCAGCAGCCTACCGGGGAGGGAAAACACCTTC. This sequence encodes CASSLPGRENTF.

The chain combines TRBV15 with TRBJ1-1; a possible D gene is TRBD1 (5 bases). The CDR3 extends over 16 amino acids. The germline V gene has CDR1 LNHNV and CDR2 YYDKDF (reference sequence). Trimming cost V 1 base and J 1 base, with 13 bases left between them. The DNA of the CDR3 is TGTGCCACCAGCAGAGCCGGGACCTATTCGAACACTGAAGCTTTCTTT. It translates to CATSRAGTYSNTEAFF.

The chain recombines TRBV30 with TRBJ2-5; D perhaps matches TRBD2 (6 bases). The germline V gene encodes CDR1 GTSNPN and CDR2 SVGIG (reference sequence). The CDR3 spans 14 residues. Trimming took off 0 bases at V and 4 bases at J, with 12 bases between the two ends. CDR3 residues: CAWSVRGLGETQYF. CDR3 in DNA: TGTGCCTGGAGTGTCCGGGGACTCGGAGAGACCCAGTACTTC. Based on the CDR3 plus reference TRBV30 and TRBJ2-5, the full variable domain is SQTIHQWPATLVQPVGSPLSLECTVEGTSNPNLYWYRQAAGRGLQLLFYSVGIGQISSEVPQNLSASRPQDRQFILSSKKLLLSDSGFYLCAWSVRGLGETQYFGPGTRLLVL.

The rearrangement uses TRBV7-9 and TRBJ2-6; D ambiguous. The V gene lost 3 bases and the J gene lost 4 bases, with 13 bases spanning the gap. CDR3 length: 16 amino acids. From germline, CDR1 is SEHNR and CDR2 FQNEAQ (reference sequence). The DNA of the CDR3 is TGTGCCAGCAGCTTTTCCCTCGTCGAAGGGGCCAACGTCCTGACTTTC. It translates to CASSFSLVEGANVLTF.

This clonotype was seen a few times. The gene calls are TRBV20-1 and TRBJ2-5; no definite D call. Per germline, CDR1 DFQATT and CDR2 SNEGSKA (reference sequence). The CDR3 loop spans 14 amino acids. Between the trimmed V and J ends, which lost 5 bases and 0 bases, there was a span of 13 bases. The CDR3 spells CSAPLRTNQETQYF. The CDR3, as DNA: TGCAGTGCTCCCTTGCGGACGAACCAAGAGACCCAGTACTTC.

A single count supports this clonotype. V gene TRBV20-1 combines with J gene TRBJ2-5; D is unclear. The CDR3 is 11 residues long. Trimming shortened V by 4 bases and J by 0 bases, and 3 bases separated the two germline ends. Germline V lookup: CDR1 DFQATT, CDR2 SNEGSKA (reference sequence). CDR3 sequence (DNA): TGCAGTGCTACAGACCAAGAGACCCAGTACTTC. Its protein is CSATDQETQYF.

This clonotype was seen only a few times. The rearrangement uses TRBV12-3 or TRBV12-4 and TRBJ2-7; D is tentatively TRBD1 or TRBD2 (6 bases each). The germline V and J ends were trimmed by 5 bases and 1 base, with 15 bases remaining between them. The CDR3 has 15 residues. CDR3 protein: CASSGGPQGSYEQYF. CDR3 DNA sequence: TGTGCCAGCAGTGGGGGGCCCCAGGGGTCCTACGAGCAGTACTTC.

V and J are TRBV2 and TRBJ1-5; D possibly corresponds to TRBD1 (6 bases). Between the trimmed V and J ends, which lost 2 bases and 5 bases, there was a span of 13 bases. Germline values: CDR1 SNHLY, CDR2 FYNNEI. The CDR3 has 15 amino acids. For the CDR3, the DNA is TGTGCCAGCAGTGAACTTGGGGGGGCCGATCAGCCCCAGCATTTT. Translation gives CASSELGGADQPQHF.

This clonotype was seen many times. J is TRBJ2-2 and V is TRBV7-6; 8 positions agree with TRBD1. V was pared by 5 bases and J by 0 bases, with 5 bases of the junction left unmatched. Germline V gives CDR1 SGHVS, CDR2 FNYEAQ. CDR3 size: 16 residues. In DNA form, the CDR3 reads TGTGCCAGCAGCCTAGACAGGGGCGCGAACACCGGGGAGCTGTTTTTT. This translates into CASSLDRGANTGELFF.

The CDR3 nucleotides are TGTGCCAGCAGCCGAAAGGGACTAGCACTTAGCGAGCAGTACTTC. It is translated as CASSRKGLALSEQYF. The rearrangement uses TRBV3-1 and TRBJ2-7, with 9 bases matching TRBD2. Trimming cost V 4 bases and J 6 bases; bases outside gene matches: 10. Germline V CDR1 and CDR2: LGHDT, YNNKEL (reference sequence). The CDR3 has 15 residues.

This clonotype was counted only a few times. The chain carries TRBV5-1 and TRBJ2-1; the match to TRBD2 covers 8 bases. The CDR3 extends over 14 amino acids. Germline CDR1 SGHRS, CDR2 YFSETQ. Germline trimming cut 7 bases from V and 9 bases from J; bases unmatched to any gene: 12. CDR3 protein: CASRSAGTRGEQFF. CDR3 coding DNA: TGCGCCAGCCGATCCGCCGGGACTAGGGGTGAGCAGTTCTTC. The full variable domain, with the rest looked up from reference TRBV5-1 and TRBJ2-1, is KAGVTQTPRYLIKTRGQQVTLSCSPISGHRSVSWYQQTPGQGLQFLFEYFSETQRNKGNFPGRFSGRQFSNSRSEMNVSTLELGDSALYLCASRSAGTRGEQFFGPGTRLTVL.

This clonotype has at least ten counts. V usage is TRBV5-1 and J usage is TRBJ2-2; D is unresolved. Germline V gene data show CDR1 as SGHRS and CDR2 as YFSETQ. V gave up 0 bases and J gave up 0 bases, with 6 bases separating them. The CDR3 length is 15 residues. CDR3 nucleotides: TGCGCCAGCAGCTTGGACAACGCGAACACCGGGGAGCTGTTTTTT. Amino acid sequence: CASSLDNANTGELFF.

In this sample, this clonotype turned up a few times. V and J are TRBV3-1 and TRBJ2-7; a possible D gene is TRBD1 (5 bases). Germline loops: CDR1 LGHDT, CDR2 YNNKEL (reference sequence). CDR3 length: 12 residues. The CDR3 region has the DNA TGTGCCAGCAGCCAACGGCAGGGAAATCCTTCCGTC. This gives the protein CASSQRQGNPSV.

At least ten counts were recorded for this clonotype. The V call is TRBV20-1, the J call TRBJ2-3; 7 bases line up with TRBD2. V lost 6 bases to trimming and J lost 6 bases; unmatched junction nucleotides: 6. The CDR3 runs to 12 residues. Germline CDR1 and CDR2: DFQATT and SNEGSKA (reference sequence). The CDR3 DNA reads TGCAGTGCCCTGGGGGGGATGGATACGCAGTATTTT. Protein: CSALGGMDTQYF.

This clonotype has just a few counts. The genes are TRBV7-9 and TRBJ1-2; 10 bases are shared with TRBD1. The CDR3 is made up of 14 amino acids. Germline values: CDR1 SEHNR, CDR2 FQNEAQ (reference sequence). V trimming: 5 bases; J trimming: 3 bases; junction bases outside the gene matches: 3. CDR3: CASSQGQGHYGYTF. Here the CDR3 DNA reads TGTGCCAGCAGCCAGGGACAGGGGCACTATGGCTACACCTTC.

A remark on this clonotype: Here the CDR3 omits its conserved ending phenylalanine or tryptophan, so a read error is the likely source. This chain connects TRBV6-1 to TRBJ1-6; maybe TRBD1 (5 bases). This CDR3 contains 13 residues. Per the germline V gene, CDR1 is MNHNS and CDR2 is SASEGT. V dropped 6 bases and J dropped 7 bases, with 10 bases sitting between them. The CDR3 here is CASSRDENSPLHV. CDR3 bases: TGTGCCAGCAGCCGGGACGAAAATTCACCCCTCCACGTT.